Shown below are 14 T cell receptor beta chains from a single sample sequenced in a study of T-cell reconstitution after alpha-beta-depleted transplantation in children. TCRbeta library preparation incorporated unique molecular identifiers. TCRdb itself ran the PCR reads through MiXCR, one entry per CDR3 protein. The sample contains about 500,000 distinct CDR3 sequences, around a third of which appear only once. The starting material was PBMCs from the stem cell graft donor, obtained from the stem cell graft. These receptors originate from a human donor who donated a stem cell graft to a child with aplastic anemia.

The CDR3 here is CASSVVAGAIDTQYF. The CDR3, as DNA: TGTGCCAGCAGCGTAGTAGCGGGAGCAATAGATACGCAGTATTTT. V gene TRBV9 combines with J gene TRBJ2-3; TRBD2 matches at 9 bases. The junction had 4 bases not matched to a gene; V was cut back by 0 bases and J by 5 bases. CDR3 length equals 15 residues. Germline V gives CDR1 SGDLS, CDR2 YYNGEE.

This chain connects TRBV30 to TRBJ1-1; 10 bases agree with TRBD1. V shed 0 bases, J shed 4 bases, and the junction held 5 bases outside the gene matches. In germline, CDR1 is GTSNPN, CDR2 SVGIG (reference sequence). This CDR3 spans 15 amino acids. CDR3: CAWSVGRTGGTEAFF. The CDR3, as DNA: TGTGCCTGGAGTGTAGGTAGGACAGGGGGCACTGAAGCTTTCTTT.

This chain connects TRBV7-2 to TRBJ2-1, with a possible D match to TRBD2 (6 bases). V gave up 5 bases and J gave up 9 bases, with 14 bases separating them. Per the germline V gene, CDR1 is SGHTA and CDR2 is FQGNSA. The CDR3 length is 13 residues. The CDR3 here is CASSIGTRSEQFF. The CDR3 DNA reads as TGTGCCAGCAGCATCGGGACTCGGAGTGAGCAGTTCTTC.

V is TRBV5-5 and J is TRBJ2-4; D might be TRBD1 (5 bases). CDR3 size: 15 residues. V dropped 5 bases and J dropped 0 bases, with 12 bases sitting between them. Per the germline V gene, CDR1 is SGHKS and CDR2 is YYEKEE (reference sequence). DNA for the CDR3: TGTGCCAGCAGTCAACTGGACAAAGCCAAAAACATTCAGTACTTC. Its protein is CASSQLDKAKNIQYF.

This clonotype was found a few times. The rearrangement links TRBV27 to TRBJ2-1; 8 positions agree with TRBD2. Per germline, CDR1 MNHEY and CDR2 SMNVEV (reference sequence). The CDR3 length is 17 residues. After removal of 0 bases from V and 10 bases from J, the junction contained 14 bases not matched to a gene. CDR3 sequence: CASSLSKKLAVRREQFF. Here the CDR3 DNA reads TGTGCCAGCAGTTTATCGAAGAAACTAGCGGTCCGGAGGGAGCAGTTCTTC.

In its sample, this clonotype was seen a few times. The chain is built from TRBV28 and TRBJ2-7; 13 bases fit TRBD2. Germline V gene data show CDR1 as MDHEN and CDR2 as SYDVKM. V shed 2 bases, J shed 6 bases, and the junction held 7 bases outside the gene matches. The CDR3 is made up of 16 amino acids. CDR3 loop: CASSLPGTSGISEQYF. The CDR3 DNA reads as TGTGCCAGCAGTTTACCCGGGACTAGCGGGATAAGCGAGCAGTACTTC.

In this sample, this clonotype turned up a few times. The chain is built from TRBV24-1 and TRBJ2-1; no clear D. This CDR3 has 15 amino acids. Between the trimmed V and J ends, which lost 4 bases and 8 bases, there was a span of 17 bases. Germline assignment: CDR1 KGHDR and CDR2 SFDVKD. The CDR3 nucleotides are TGTGCCACCAGTGACTCGGAAGGCGTCGGACATGAGCAGTTCTTC. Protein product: CATSDSEGVGHEQFF.

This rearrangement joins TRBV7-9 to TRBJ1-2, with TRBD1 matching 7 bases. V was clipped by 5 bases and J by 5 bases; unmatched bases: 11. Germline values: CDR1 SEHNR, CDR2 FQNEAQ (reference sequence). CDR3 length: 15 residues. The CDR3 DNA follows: TGTGCCAGCAGCAGCTACAGGGGAGTCGGGTATGGCTACACCTTC. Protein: CASSSYRGVGYGYTF.

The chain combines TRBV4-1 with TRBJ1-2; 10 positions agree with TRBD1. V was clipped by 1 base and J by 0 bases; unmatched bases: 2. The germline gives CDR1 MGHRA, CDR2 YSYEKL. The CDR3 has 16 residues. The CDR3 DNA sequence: TGCGCCAGCAGCCAAGTGGGGACAGGGGCTAACTATGGCTACACCTTC. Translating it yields CASSQVGTGANYGYTF.

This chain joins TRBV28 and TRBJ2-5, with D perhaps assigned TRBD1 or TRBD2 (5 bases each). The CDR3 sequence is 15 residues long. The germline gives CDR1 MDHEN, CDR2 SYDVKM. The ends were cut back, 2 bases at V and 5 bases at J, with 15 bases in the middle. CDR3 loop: CASSLLRGPYETQYF. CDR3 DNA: TGTGCCAGCAGTTTACTGAGGGGCCCTTATGAGACCCAGTACTTC. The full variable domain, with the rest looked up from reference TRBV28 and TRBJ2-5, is DVKVTQSSRYLVKRTGEKVFLECVQDMDHENMFWYRQDPGLGLRLIYFSYDVKMKEKGDIPEGYSVSREKKERFSLILESASTNQTSMYLCASSLLRGPYETQYFGPGTRLLVL.

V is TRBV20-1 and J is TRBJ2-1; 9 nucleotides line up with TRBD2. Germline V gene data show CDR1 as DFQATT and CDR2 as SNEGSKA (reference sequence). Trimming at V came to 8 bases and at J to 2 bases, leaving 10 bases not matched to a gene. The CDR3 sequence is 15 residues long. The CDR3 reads CSSGRLAGPYNEQFF. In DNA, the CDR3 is TGCAGTTCCGGGCGGCTAGCGGGACCCTACAATGAGCAGTTCTTC.

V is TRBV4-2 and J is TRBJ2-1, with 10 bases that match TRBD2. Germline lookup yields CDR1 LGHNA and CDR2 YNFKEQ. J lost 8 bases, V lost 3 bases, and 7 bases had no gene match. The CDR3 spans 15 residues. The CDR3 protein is CASSHLAGDSDEQFF. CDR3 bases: TGTGCCAGCAGCCACCTAGCGGGAGATAGCGATGAGCAGTTCTTC.

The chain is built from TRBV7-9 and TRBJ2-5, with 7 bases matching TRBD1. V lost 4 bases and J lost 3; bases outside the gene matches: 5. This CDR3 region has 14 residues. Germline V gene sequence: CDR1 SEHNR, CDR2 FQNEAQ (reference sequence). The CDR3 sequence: CASSSYGTEETQYF. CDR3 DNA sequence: TGTGCCAGCAGCTCCTATGGGACAGAAGAGACCCAGTACTTC.

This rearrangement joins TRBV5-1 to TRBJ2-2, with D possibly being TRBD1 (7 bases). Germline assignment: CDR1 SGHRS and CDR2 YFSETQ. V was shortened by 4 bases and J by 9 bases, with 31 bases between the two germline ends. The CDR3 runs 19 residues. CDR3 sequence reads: CASSENYDRENRGLRELFF. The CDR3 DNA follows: TGCGCCAGCAGCGAAAACTACGACCGCGAAAACAGGGGACTTAGGGAGCTGTTTTTT.